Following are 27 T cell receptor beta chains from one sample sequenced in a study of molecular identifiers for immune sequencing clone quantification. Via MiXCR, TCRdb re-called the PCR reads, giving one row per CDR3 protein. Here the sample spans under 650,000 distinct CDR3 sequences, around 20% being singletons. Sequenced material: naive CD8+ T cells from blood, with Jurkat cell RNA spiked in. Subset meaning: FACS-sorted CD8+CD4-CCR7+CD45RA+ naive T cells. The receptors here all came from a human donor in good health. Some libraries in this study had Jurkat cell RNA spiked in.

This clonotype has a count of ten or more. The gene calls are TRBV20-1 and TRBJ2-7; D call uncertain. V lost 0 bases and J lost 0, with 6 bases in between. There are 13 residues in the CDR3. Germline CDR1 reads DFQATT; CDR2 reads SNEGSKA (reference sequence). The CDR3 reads CSARDLNSYEQYF. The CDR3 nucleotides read TGCAGTGCTAGAGATCTCAACTCCTACGAGCAGTACTTC.

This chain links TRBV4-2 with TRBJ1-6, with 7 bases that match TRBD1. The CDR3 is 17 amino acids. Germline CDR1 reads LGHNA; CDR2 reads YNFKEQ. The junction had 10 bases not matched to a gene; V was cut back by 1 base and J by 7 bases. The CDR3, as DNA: TGTGCCAGCAGCCAAGGACAGGGTGATGGAGGGAATTCACCCCTCCACTTT. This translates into CASSQGQGDGGNSPLHF.

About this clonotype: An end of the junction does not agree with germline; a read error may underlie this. The CDR3 spells CASSQEGNAAPREKLCF. For the CDR3, the DNA is TGCGCCAGCAGCCAAGAAGGTAATGCGGCGCCTAGGGAAAAACTGTGTTTT. The chain recombines TRBV4-1 with TRBJ1-4; unclear D gene. CDR3 length: 17 residues. Germline V gene data show CDR1 as MGHRA and CDR2 as YSYEKL.

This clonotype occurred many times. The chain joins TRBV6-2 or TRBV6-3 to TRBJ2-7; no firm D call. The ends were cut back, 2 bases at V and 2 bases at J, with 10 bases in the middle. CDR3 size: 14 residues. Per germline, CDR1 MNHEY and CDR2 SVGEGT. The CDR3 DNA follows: TGTGCCAGCAGTTACGCCCGCTCTACCTACGAGCAGTACTTC. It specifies CASSYARSTYEQYF.

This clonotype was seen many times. The CDR3 bases are TGTGCCAGCAGCTTAGCGCTTGAAAAACTGTTTTTT. It codes for CASSLALEKLFF. The chain has TRBV7-9 and TRBJ1-4, with D unresolved. CDR1 is SEHNR and CDR2 is FQNEAQ in the germline V gene (reference sequence). V was cut by 0 bases and J by 7 bases, with 3 bases left in between. This CDR3 is 12 amino acids long.

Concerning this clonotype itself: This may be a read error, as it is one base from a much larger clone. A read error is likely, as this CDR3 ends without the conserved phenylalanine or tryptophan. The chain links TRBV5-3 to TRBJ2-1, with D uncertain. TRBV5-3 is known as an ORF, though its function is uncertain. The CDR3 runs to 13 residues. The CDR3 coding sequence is TGTGCCAGCAGCTTGGACGTTGGGAATGAGCAGTTCTCC. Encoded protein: CASSLDVGNEQFS.

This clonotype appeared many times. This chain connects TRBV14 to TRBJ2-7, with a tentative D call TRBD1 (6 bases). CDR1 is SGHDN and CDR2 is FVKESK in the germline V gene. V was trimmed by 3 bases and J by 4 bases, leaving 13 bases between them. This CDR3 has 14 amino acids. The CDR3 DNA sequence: TGTGCCAGCAGCCATGTCCCGGGACATTACGAGCAGTACTTC. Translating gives CASSHVPGHYEQYF.

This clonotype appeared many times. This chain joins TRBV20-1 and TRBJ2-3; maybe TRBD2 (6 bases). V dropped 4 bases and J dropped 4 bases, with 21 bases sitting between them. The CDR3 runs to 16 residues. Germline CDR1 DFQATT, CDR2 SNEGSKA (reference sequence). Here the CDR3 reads CSAKSRRGIRSDTQYF. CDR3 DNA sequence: TGCAGTGCTAAGTCCCGCCGCGGGATACGCTCAGATACGCAGTATTTT.

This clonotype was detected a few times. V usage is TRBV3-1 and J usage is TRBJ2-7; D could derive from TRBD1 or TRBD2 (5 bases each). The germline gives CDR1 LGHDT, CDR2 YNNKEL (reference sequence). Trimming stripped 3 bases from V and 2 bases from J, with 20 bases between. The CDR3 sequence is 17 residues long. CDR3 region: CASSHPMTGRGPYEQYF. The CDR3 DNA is TGTGCCAGCAGCCATCCAATGACTGGACGGGGCCCCTACGAGCAGTACTTC.

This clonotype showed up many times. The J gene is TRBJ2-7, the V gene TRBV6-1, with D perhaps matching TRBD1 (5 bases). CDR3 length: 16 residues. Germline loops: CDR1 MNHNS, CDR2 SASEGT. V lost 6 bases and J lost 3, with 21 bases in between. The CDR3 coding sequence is TGTGCCAGCAGCGAAAGCGCAGGGCTATTTCTCTACGAGCAGTACTTC. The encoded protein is CASSESAGLFLYEQYF.

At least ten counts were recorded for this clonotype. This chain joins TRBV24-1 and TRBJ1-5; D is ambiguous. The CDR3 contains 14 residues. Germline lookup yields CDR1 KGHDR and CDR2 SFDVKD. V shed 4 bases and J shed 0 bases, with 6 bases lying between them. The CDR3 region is CATSDSYSNQPQHF. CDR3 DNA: TGTGCCACCAGTGACTCGTATAGCAATCAGCCCCAGCATTTT.

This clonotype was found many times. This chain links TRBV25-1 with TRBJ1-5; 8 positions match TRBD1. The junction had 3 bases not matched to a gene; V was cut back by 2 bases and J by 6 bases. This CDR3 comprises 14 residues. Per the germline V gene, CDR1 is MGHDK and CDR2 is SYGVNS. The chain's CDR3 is CASSEHRGGQPQHF. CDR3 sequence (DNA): TGTGCCAGCAGTGAACACAGGGGGGGTCAGCCCCAGCATTTT.

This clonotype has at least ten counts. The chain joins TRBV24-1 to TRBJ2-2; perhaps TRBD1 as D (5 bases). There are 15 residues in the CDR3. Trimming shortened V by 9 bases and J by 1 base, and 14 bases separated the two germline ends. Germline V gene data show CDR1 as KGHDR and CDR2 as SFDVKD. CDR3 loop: CATEAPGWNTGELFF. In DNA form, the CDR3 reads TGTGCCACCGAGGCCCCAGGGTGGAACACCGGGGAGCTGTTTTTT.

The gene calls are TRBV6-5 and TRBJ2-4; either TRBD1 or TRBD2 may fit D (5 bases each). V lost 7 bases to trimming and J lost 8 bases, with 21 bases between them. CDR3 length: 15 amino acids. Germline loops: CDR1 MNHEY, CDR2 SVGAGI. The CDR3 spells CASTEGPHAVDIQYF. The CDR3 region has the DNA TGTGCCAGCACCGAGGGACCTCATGCTGTAGACATTCAGTACTTC.

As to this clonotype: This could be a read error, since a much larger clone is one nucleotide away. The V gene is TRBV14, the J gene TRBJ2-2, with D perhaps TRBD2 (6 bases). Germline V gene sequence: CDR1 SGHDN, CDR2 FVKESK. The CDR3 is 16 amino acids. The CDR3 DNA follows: TGTGCCGGCAGCCAAGATACAGCGGGTTTCACCGGGGAGCTGTTTTTT. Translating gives CAGSQDTAGFTGELFF.

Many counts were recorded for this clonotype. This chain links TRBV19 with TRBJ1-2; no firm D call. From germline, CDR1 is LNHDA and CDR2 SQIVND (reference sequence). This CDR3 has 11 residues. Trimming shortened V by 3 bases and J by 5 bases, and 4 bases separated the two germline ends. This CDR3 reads CASSMGYGYTF. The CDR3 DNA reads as TGTGCCAGTAGTATGGGATATGGCTACACCTTC.

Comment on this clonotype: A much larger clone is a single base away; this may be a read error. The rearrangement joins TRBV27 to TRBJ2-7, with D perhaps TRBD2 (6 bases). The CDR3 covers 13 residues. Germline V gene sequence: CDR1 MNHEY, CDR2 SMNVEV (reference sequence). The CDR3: CASGLLGEDEQYF. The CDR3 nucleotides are TGTGCCAGCGGTTTATTGGGGGAGGACGAGCAGTACTTC.

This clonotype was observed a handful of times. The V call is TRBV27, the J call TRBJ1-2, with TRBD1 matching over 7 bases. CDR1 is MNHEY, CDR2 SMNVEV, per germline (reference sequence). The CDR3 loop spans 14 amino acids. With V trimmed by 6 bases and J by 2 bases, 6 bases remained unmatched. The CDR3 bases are TGTGCCAGCAGAAGACAGGGACCCAACTATGGCTACACCTTC. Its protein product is CASRRQGPNYGYTF.

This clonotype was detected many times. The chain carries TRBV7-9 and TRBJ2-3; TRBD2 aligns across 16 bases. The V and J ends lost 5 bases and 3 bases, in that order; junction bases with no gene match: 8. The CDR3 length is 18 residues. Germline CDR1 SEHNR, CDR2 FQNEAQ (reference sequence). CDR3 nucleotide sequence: TGTGCCAGCAGCCCGGGACTAGCGGGAGGGCCGGCGACAGATACGCAGTATTTT. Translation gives CASSPGLAGGPATDTQYF. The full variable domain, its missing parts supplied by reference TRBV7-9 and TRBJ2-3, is DTGVSQNPRHKITKRGQNVTFRCDPISEHNRLYWYRQTLGQGPEFLTYFQNEAQLEKSRLLSDRFSAERPKGSFSTLEIQRTEQGDSAMYLCASSPGLAGGPATDTQYFGPGTRLTVL.

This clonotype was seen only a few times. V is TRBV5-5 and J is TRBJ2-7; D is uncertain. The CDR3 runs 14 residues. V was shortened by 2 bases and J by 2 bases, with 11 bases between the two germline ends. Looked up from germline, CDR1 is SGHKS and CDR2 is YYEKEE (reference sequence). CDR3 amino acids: CASSLDWETYEQYF. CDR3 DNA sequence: TGTGCCAGCAGCTTAGACTGGGAAACCTACGAGCAGTACTTC. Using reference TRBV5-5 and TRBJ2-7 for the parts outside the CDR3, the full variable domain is DAGVTQSPTHLIKTRGQQVTLRCSPISGHKSVSWYQQVLGQGPQFIFQYYEKEERGRGNFPDRFSARQFPNYSSELNVNALLLGDSALYLCASSLDWETYEQYFGPGTRLTVT.

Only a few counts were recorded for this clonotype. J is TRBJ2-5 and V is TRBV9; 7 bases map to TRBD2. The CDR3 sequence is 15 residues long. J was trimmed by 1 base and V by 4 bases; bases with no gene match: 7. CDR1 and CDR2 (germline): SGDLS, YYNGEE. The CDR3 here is CASSPLASGQETQYF. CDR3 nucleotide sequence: TGTGCCAGCAGCCCCCTGGCTAGCGGCCAAGAGACCCAGTACTTC.

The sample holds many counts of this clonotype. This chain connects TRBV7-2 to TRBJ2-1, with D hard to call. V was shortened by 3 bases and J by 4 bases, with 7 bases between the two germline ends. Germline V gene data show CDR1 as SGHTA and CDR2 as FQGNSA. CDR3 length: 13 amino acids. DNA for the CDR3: TGTGCCAGCAGCTTTGGGTTGTACAATGAGCAGTTCTTC. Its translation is CASSFGLYNEQFF.

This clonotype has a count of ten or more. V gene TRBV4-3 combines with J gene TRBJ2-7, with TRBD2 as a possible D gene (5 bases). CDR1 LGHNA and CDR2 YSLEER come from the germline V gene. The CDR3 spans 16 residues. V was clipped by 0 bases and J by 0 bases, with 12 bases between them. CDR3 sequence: CASSQEWEAASYEQYF. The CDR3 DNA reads TGCGCCAGCAGCCAAGAATGGGAAGCGGCCTCCTACGAGCAGTACTTC.

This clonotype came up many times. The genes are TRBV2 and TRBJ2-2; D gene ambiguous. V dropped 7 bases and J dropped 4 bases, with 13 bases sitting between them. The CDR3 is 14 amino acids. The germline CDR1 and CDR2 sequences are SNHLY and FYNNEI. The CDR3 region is CASIGQVSTGELFF. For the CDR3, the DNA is TGTGCCAGCATAGGCCAGGTGTCCACCGGGGAGCTGTTTTTT. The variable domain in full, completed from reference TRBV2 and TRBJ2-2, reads EPEVTQTPSHQVTQMGQEVILRCVPISNHLYFYWYRQILGQKVEFLVSFYNNEISEKSEIFDDQFSVERPDGSNFTLKIRSTKLEDSAMYFCASIGQVSTGELFFGEGSRLTVL.

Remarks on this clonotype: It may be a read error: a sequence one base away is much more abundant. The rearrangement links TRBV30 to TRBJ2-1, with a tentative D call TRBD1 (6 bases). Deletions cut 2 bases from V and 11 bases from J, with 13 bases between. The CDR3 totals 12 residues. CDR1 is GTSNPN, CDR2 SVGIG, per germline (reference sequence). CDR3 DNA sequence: TGTGCCTGGAGTCGGGGACATAATAAGCAGTTCTTC. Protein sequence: CAWSRGHNKQFF.

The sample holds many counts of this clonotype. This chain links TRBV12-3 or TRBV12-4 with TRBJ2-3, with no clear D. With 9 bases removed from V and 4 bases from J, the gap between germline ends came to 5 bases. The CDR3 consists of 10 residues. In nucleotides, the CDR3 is TGTGCCAGTAGGGCAGATACGCAGTATTTT. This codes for CASRADTQYF.

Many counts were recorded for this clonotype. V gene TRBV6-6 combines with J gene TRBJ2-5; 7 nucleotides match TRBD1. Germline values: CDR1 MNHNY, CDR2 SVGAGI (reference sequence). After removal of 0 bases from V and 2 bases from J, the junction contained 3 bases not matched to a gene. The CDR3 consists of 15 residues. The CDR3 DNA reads TGTGCCAGCAGTTACTCCCGGGACAGACAAGAGACCCAGTACTTC. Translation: CASSYSRDRQETQYF.